This TCR beta chain was found in a study of T cell responses to AZD1222 COVID-19 vaccine. Overall study results and limits: There were repertoire samples only from the period after the peak T cell response. Close to half of spike-specific TCRs reportedly recognize unmutated variant regions.

Note on this clone: What it recognizes is unknown.

This table comes from immunoSEQ multiplex PCR, and its TCRdb copy is limited to in-frame clones, with some not included. The sample contains some 140,000 clones, roughly 86% of which appear only once. Germline trimming cut 7 bases from V and 11 bases from J; bases unmatched to any gene: 8. This CDR3 spans 11 amino acids. Germline V CDR1 and CDR2: SGHRS, YFSETQ. Some second doses came at about 4 weeks and others at about 12 weeks; these were pooled. The chain joins TRBV5-1 to TRBJ2-5; 7 nucleotides line up with TRBD1. Sequenced here: peripheral blood, sampled 28 days after the second AZD1222 dose. The clonotype comes from an adult who received the AZD1222 COVID-19 vaccine. CDR3 residues: CASDYRGRQYF. The DNA for the CDR3 is TGCGCCAGCGACTACAGGGGCCGACAGTACTTC.